This entry is about one T cell receptor (beta chain). The antigen remains unidentified. CDR3 length: 14 residues. Per germline, CDR1 SGDLS and CDR2 YYNGEE. V lost 3 bases, J lost 7 bases, and 4 bases stayed unmatched. The data stem from a study of cytotoxic CD8 clonotypes in ibrutinib-treated CLL. Turning to the study itself: Responses: around 25 partial, 2 complete; after median roughly 5.5 years, around 14 stayed remitted, roughly 12 progressed. General observations from the study: Exceeding age-matched healthy donors, baseline clonality also tracked the counts of circulating CD8+ T cells.

TCRdb's table, derived via immunoSEQ multiplex PCR, lists solely in-frame clones and lacks some. The sample contains more than 150,000 clones, around 72% of which appear only once. The chain carries TRBV9 and TRBJ2-1; TRBD2 matches at 10 bases. The source of this sequence is a human donor with chronic lymphocytic leukemia. This specimen consisted of PBMCs, obtained after 24 months of ibrutinib treatment. CDR3 nucleotide sequence: TGTGCCAGCAGCGGAGGGACTAGCGCAAATGAGCAGTTCTTC. This translates into CASSGGTSANEQFF.